The 3 T cell receptor beta chains reported below all come from one sample, sequenced in a study of T cell repertoires in cytomegalovirus infection. These TCRs are of unknown antigen specificity. From the reads, TCRdb called clonotypes with MiXCR, one entry per CDR3 protein. The sample carries 750,000 to 900,000 distinct CDR3 sequences, under 35% recorded once. This material consisted of cultured CD8+ T cells from PBMCs, taken from culture after CMV antigen stimulation. These receptors were collected from a human donor in good health (CMV status not recorded). Some clones in this sample may be carry-over from other donors' samples.

The sample holds many counts of this clonotype. The chain recombines TRBV27 with TRBJ1-2; TRBD1 matches at 8 bases. The CDR3 length is 13 residues. After removal of 5 bases from V and 7 bases from J, the junction contained 6 bases not matched to a gene. Germline CDR1 is MNHEY and CDR2 is SMNVEV (reference sequence). CDR3 region: CASSVQGAAGYTF. CDR3 in DNA: TGTGCCAGCAGTGTCCAGGGGGCGGCTGGCTACACCTTC.

The CDR3 protein is CASMVTLDLGAQIETQPQHF. The CDR3 DNA reads as TGTGCCAGCATGGTGACCCTTGACCTTGGGGCCCAAATTGAAACTCAGCCCCAGCATTTT. The chain is built from TRBV2 and TRBJ1-5; D might be TRBD1 (5 bases). Trimming shortened V by 7 bases and J by 6 bases, and 34 bases separated the two germline ends. Germline V gene lookup returns CDR1 SNHLY and CDR2 FYNNEI. There are 20 residues in the CDR3. The full variable domain, its missing parts supplied by reference TRBV2 and TRBJ1-5, is EPEVTQTPSHQVTQMGQEVILRCVPISNHLYFYWYRQILGQKVEFLVSFYNNEISEKSEIFDDQFSVERPDGSNFTLKIRSTKLEDSAMYFCASMVTLDLGAQIETQPQHFGDGTRLSIL.

Only a few counts were recorded for this clonotype. V is TRBV7-4 and J is TRBJ1-6; D ambiguous. This CDR3 comprises 14 residues. Germline CDR1 is SGHVT and CDR2 is SQSDAQ. Trimming took 4 bases from V and 5 from J, leaving 9 bases between them. CDR3 residues: CASSSSEDNSPLHF. CDR3 bases: TGTGCCAGCAGCTCCTCGGAAGATAATTCACCCCTCCACTTT.